This T cell receptor (beta chain) was identified in a study of shared clonotypes between healthy human individuals (TCRdb year 2020). Study-level background: Two women and three men aged 18 to 49 years were included in the cohort. To estimate repertoire size and how much clonotypes are shared between individuals, the study performed deep sequencing of blood TCR repertoires from a few healthy adults. To increase sequencing depth and limit assay-specific biases, different laboratories used diverse techniques to prepare libraries and sequence TCR repertoires. Each donor's leukapheresis produced roughly between roughly 0.94 and 9.5 billion PBMCs. Overall results and qualifications from the work: The small number of donors limited the genetic and exposure-history diversity represented. Sampling was limited to blood, and TCR repertoires in tissue likely differ from TCR repertoires in blood. Pairwise subsampling indicated that sequencing depth was expected to affect the degree of clonotype sharing among donors.

The donors were healthy, HIV-negative adults who had no recently reported acute infections or vaccinations. Only Caucasian adults living in Nashville, Tennessee, USA were represented among the donors. For unsorted samples, tens of millions of PBMCs were counted, and genomic DNA was extracted using the QIAamp DNA Blood Mini kit. Blood was obtained by leukapheresis, after which PBMCs were separated by Ficoll-Histopaque density gradient centrifugation and cryopreserved in liquid nitrogen vapor phase. Using the deep immunoSEQ assay, multiplex PCR amplified TCR CDR3 regions from genomic DNA. Extracted genomic DNA from each cell subset was distributed evenly across all wells of several immunoSEQ 96-well plates, and each plate was treated as a replicate. For unsorted PBMC, approximately 300 ng of genomic DNA, equivalent to approximately 30,000 T cell genomes, went into each replicate PCR. Ten immunoSEQ deep assay plates were used to sequence the unsorted PBMC genomic DNA. Purified libraries were measured with a Qubit 3.0 fluorometer, size-checked on a Bioanalyzer 2100, and measured again with the KAPA Library Quantification kit. Each immunoSEQ 96-well plate was sequenced on its own single-read 150-cycle Illumina NextSeq 550 flow cell. As for the authors' bioinformatics: Because the immunoSEQ output held only junctional sequences and lacked quality scores, the filtering could not match the filtering applied to full-length reads. To assign V/J genes and CDR3, sequences were annotated against IMGT germline references using PyIR, a Python wrapper for IgBLAST v1.9. Any read was removed if the V/J assignment was weak (E-value above 1e-6), the CDR3 was missing, or the read contained stop codons, out-of-frame junctions, or ambiguous translated residues. A V3J clonotype was defined by an identical inferred V gene, J gene, and CDR3 amino acid sequence. The percentage overlap between two repertoires was calculated by dividing the number of shared unique clonotypes by the size of the smaller repertoire. Richness of each repertoire was evaluated using RTK rarefaction, the Chao1 estimator, and Recon v2.1 estimates of unobserved clonotypes. This immuneACCESS table, as held by TCRdb, lists in-frame sequences with V and J called but not all clones. Of the missing ones, under half trace to an unresolved V gene in checked studies; the others have no known cause. D and trimming were read from the DNA, whereas the V and J calls and clone size are those reported in that table. The sample table shows about half a million clones, and roughly 80% are seen once. Roughly an eighth of the sample is in the top ten clones.

About this clone itself: Its recognized antigen is unknown. No base quality values were provided; no much bigger clone lies one nucleotide off.

CDR1 and CDR2, looked up from the germline V gene, are SGHAT and FQNNGV. Deletion took 1 base off V and 2 bases off J, with a span of 14 bases between the germline ends. The CDR3, from cysteine to phenylalanine, totals 16 residues. The entry retains the CDR3 DNA only, 48 bases that are in frame from base 1. The chain couples TRBV11-2 to TRBJ2-5; the D region possibly corresponds to TRBD2 (6 bases align). The specimen was PBMCs. The sequence derives from a woman aged 40 to 50 in good health. Some clones in this sample may be carry-over from other donors' samples. The CDR3 sequence is CASSLAGRTLQETQYF. The bases read TGTGCCAGCAGCTTAGCGGGGAGGACCTTGCAAGAGACCCAGTACTTC.